Presented here are 20 T cell receptor beta chains from one specimen sequenced in a study of monozygotic twins with cystic fibrosis. Sequencing used immunoSEQ multiplex PCR; TCRdb keeps in-frame clones, though not all of them. This sample has approximately 36,000 clones, with 75% to 95% found just once. Material: blood. The receptor set was obtained from a boy aged 2 to 10 with cystic fibrosis.

This chain uses TRBV6-6 with TRBJ1-6; 10 positions match TRBD1. V lost 5 bases and J lost 9; bases outside the gene matches: 10. The germline gives CDR1 MNHNY, CDR2 SVGAGI (reference sequence). This CDR3 has 16 residues. The CDR3 nucleotides are TGTGCCAGCAGTCCTCTCTTGGGGACAGGGGTTTCACCCCTCCACTTT. Protein product: CASSPLLGTGVSPLHF.

The chain recombines TRBV7-8 with TRBJ2-7; TRBD2 aligns across 9 bases. CDR3 length equals 15 residues. V gave up 4 bases and J gave up 5 bases; unmatched junction bases: 9. The V gene's germline CDR1 is SGHVS and CDR2 FQNEAQ. The DNA for the CDR3 is TGTGCCAGCAGCTGGGCGGGAGCGGGGGGTGACGAGCAGTACTTC. It yields the protein CASSWAGAGGDEQYF.

V gene TRBV2 combines with J gene TRBJ2-7; unclear D gene. This CDR3 spans 16 amino acids. Per the germline V gene, CDR1 is SNHLY and CDR2 is FYNNEI. Trimming left V 0 bases short and J 2 bases short, with 14 bases between. The CDR3 region has the DNA TGTGCCAGCAGTGAAGCCCCGGGCCACCTCCCCTACGAGCAGTACTTC. As protein: CASSEAPGHLPYEQYF.

This sequence joins TRBV11-2 and TRBJ1-1, with D possibly matching TRBD1 (6 bases). The CDR3 sequence is 14 residues long. V was shortened by 1 base and J by 11 bases, with 17 bases between the two germline ends. In germline, CDR1 is SGHAT, CDR2 FQNNGV. The CDR3 nucleotides read TGTGCCAGCAGCTTAGGGGTACAGGGACGAATGGCTTTCTTT. Encoded protein: CASSLGVQGRMAFF.

The sample holds a few counts of this clone. The chain couples TRBV9 to TRBJ2-7; a weak D match, TRBD2 (5 bases). Trimming took 0 bases from V and 3 from J, leaving 13 bases between them. Germline-derived CDR1 and CDR2 are SGDLS and YYNGEE. The CDR3 length is 15 residues. The CDR3 nucleotides are TGTGCCAGCAGCGTAGGAGGGTCTTGGGTCTACGAGCAGTACTTC. Its protein is CASSVGGSWVYEQYF.

V usage is TRBV11-3 and J usage is TRBJ2-7; D unclear. V lost 0 bases and J lost 0, with 6 bases in between. This CDR3 has 14 residues. Germline V gives CDR1 SGHNT, CDR2 YENEEA. CDR3 sequence reads: CASSLDRISYEQYF. The CDR3 DNA is TGTGCCAGCAGCTTAGATCGTATCTCCTACGAGCAGTACTTC.

This clone was observed once. This rearrangement joins TRBV2 to TRBJ2-5; 8 bases fit TRBD2. The CDR3 has 16 amino acids. The germline V gene encodes CDR1 SNHLY and CDR2 FYNNEI. V dropped 4 bases and J dropped 1; count of bases not matched to a gene: 8. The CDR3 coding sequence is TGTGCCAGCAGTGGGTCGAGCGGGGGACCCCAAGAGACCCAGTACTTC. This translates into CASSGSSGGPQETQYF.

V is TRBV6-5 and J is TRBJ1-2; D may be TRBD1 (6 bases). CDR1 is MNHEY and CDR2 is SVGAGI in the germline V gene. This CDR3 region has 16 residues. Trimming took off 0 bases at V and 1 base at J, with 12 bases between the two ends. CDR3 loop: CASSYSGRGGNYGYTF. The CDR3 bases are TGTGCCAGCAGTTACTCCGGCAGGGGCGGTAACTATGGCTACACCTTC.

The V gene is TRBV19, the J gene TRBJ1-1; no clear D. The ends were cut back, 7 bases at V and 1 base at J, with 10 bases in the middle. CDR3 length equals 13 residues. CDR1 is LNHDA, CDR2 SQIVND, per germline (reference sequence). The CDR3 DNA follows: TGTGCCAGTAATTATATGGGGAACACTGAAGCTTTCTTT. Encoded protein: CASNYMGNTEAFF.

The CDR3 nucleotides are TGTGCCAGTACTGCGGGCTATGGCGGCTACACCTTC. As protein: CASTAGYGGYTF. The J gene is TRBJ1-2, the V gene TRBV19; D is unclear. Germline CDR1 LNHDA, CDR2 SQIVND (reference sequence). This CDR3 region has 12 residues. The V gene lost 7 bases and the J gene lost 8 bases, with 14 bases spanning the gap.

This clone was seen only once. The CDR3 coding sequence is TGTGCCAGCAGCTCTAGGACTAGCGGGGGCACAGATACGCAGTATTTT. Protein: CASSSRTSGGTDTQYF. The rearrangement joins TRBV5-4 to TRBJ2-3, with 12 bases lining up with TRBD2. The CDR3 is 16 residues long. J was trimmed by 1 base and V by 3 bases; bases with no gene match: 3. Germline CDR1 is SGHNT and CDR2 is YYREEE (reference sequence).

This chain links TRBV7-2 with TRBJ1-1, with a weak D call TRBD1 (5 bases). CDR3 length equals 15 residues. V lost 0 bases, J lost 4 bases, and 12 bases lay in between. Germline V CDR1 and CDR2: SGHTA, FQGNSA. The chain's CDR3 is CASSLAGGMGTEAFF. For the CDR3, the DNA is TGTGCCAGCAGCTTAGCGGGGGGTATGGGCACTGAAGCTTTCTTT.

The chain couples TRBV7-6 to TRBJ1-4; D gene ambiguous. The germline CDR1 and CDR2 sequences are SGHVS and FNYEAQ. Trimming stripped 4 bases from V and 1 base from J, with 10 bases between. The CDR3 totals 15 residues. CDR3 sequence (DNA): TGTGCCAGCAGCTCTGAATTCGGAACTAATGAAAAACTGTTTTTT. Residues: CASSSEFGTNEKLFF. Full variable domain (rest looked up from reference TRBV7-6 and TRBJ1-4): GAGVSQSPRYKVTKRGQDVALRCDPISGHVSLYWYRQALGQGPEFLTYFNYEAQQDKSGLPNDRFSAERPEGSISTLTIQRTEQRDSAMYRCASSSEFGTNEKLFFGSGTQLSVL.

The CDR3 is CASSVGGGTEQYF. CDR3 sequence (DNA): TGTGCCAGCAGCGTAGGCGGGGGTACCGAGCAGTACTTC. V is TRBV9 and J is TRBJ2-7; 7 bases agree with TRBD2. Unmatched junction bases numbered 3, after V lost 0 bases and J lost 6 bases. The germline V gene has CDR1 SGDLS and CDR2 YYNGEE. The CDR3 length is 13 residues.

The chain recombines TRBV7-2 with TRBJ2-7; D not certain. Germline CDR1 reads SGHTA; CDR2 reads FQGNSA. The CDR3 sequence is 13 residues long. V lost 0 bases and J 6 bases, leaving 9 bases between the germline ends. The CDR3 sequence is CASSLALRTEQYF. The CDR3 DNA follows: TGTGCCAGCAGCTTAGCGCTGAGAACCGAGCAGTACTTC.

The V and J genes are TRBV15 and TRBJ2-5; 10 nucleotides line up with TRBD1. The CDR3 is 15 amino acids. With V trimmed by 0 bases and J by 3 bases, 1 base remained unmatched. CDR1 and CDR2 from the germline V gene are LNHNV and YYDKDF (reference sequence). CDR3 bases: TGTGCCACCAGCAGAGACGGGACAGGGGAAGAGACCCAGTACTTC. Translating gives CATSRDGTGEETQYF.

V usage is TRBV7-9 and J usage is TRBJ1-1; D is undetermined. V gave up 5 bases and J gave up 1 base, with 14 bases separating them. Germline CDR1 SEHNR, CDR2 FQNEAQ (reference sequence). The CDR3 spans 15 residues. The CDR3 nucleotides are TGTGCCAGCAGCCCTCAGGACGGGAAGAACACTGAAGCTTTCTTT. It codes for CASSPQDGKNTEAFF.

The CDR3 DNA reads as TGTGCCAGCTCACCGGGTAACAGGGGATCCTACAATGAGCAGTTCTTC. Protein: CASSPGNRGSYNEQFF. This chain links TRBV18 with TRBJ2-1; TRBD1 matches 7 bases. The V and J ends lost 3 bases and 1 base, in that order; junction bases with no gene match: 6. The germline CDR1 and CDR2 sequences are KGHSH and LQKENI. CDR3 length: 16 residues.

The chain links TRBV7-9 to TRBJ1-4; TRBD1 aligns across 7 bases. V was clipped by 4 bases and J by 0 bases; unmatched bases: 5. The germline V gene encodes CDR1 SEHNR and CDR2 FQNEAQ (reference sequence). The CDR3 loop spans 16 amino acids. The CDR3 DNA follows: TGTGCCAGCAGCTCACGGGACAGTCCAACTAATGAAAAACTGTTTTTT. Protein: CASSSRDSPTNEKLFF. Drawing the rest from reference TRBV7-9 and TRBJ1-4, the complete variable domain is DTGVSQNPRHKITKRGQNVTFRCDPISEHNRLYWYRQTLGQGPEFLTYFQNEAQLEKSRLLSDRFSAERPKGSFSTLEIQRTEQGDSAMYLCASSSRDSPTNEKLFFGSGTQLSVL.

The CDR3 region is CASSPFTGGRLKDGYTF. Written as DNA, the CDR3 is TGTGCCAGTAGCCCCTTTACAGGGGGCCGGCTCAAAGATGGCTACACCTTC. The chain links TRBV19 to TRBJ1-2; 9 bases agree with TRBD1. Germline V gene lookup returns CDR1 LNHDA and CDR2 SQIVND (reference sequence). The CDR3 runs 17 residues. Trimming cost V 6 bases and J 6 bases; bases outside gene matches: 17.